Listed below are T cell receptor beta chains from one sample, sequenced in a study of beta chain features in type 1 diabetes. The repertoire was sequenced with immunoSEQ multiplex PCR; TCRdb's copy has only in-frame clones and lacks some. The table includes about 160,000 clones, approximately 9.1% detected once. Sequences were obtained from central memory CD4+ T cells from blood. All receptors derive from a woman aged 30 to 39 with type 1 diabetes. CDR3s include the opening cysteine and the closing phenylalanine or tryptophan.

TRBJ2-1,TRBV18,CASSPSARVEQFF
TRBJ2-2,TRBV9,CASSTPGGLAGELFF
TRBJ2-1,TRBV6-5,CASRTDYNEQFF
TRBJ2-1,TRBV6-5,CASRPGLAGNEQFF
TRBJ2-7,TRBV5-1,CASSLGGSPHEQYF
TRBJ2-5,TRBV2,CASAVGGSQETQYF
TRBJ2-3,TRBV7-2,CASSVRGTDTQYF
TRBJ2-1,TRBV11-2,CASSATSASSYNEQFF
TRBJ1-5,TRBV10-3,CAIRPDSNQPQHF
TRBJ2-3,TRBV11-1,CASSLADRITDTQYF
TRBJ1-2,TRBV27,CASYRGGYGYTF
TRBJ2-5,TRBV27,CASRSPDRGLAQYF
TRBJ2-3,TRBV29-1,CSSYTDTQYF
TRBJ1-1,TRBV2,CASKSGGDTEAFF
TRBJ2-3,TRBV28,CASSFPPGGTDTQYF
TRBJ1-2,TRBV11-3,CASQPRRAAKGYTF
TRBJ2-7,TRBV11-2,CASSFSPSGSNYEQYF
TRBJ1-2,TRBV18,CASSLRDRAGYGYTF
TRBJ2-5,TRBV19,CASSVLAVEETQYF
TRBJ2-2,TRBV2,CATSRGQGNTGELFF
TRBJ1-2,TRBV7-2,CASSPHQGGGNGYTF
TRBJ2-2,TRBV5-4,CASRPPGLPNTGELFF
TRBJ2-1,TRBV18,CASSILAGVNNEQFF
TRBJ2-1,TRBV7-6,CASSFSLAGYNEQFF
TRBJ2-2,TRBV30,CAWSQPTRTGELFF
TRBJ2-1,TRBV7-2,CASSLVGGTSGAFNEQFF
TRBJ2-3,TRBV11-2,CASSFAGDRGSDTQYF
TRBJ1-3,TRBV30,CAWTSVTGGPGNTIYF
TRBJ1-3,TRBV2,CASSDTGAGNTIYF
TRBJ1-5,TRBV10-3,CAISESYGNSNQPQHF
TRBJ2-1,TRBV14,CASSPRGQQQFF
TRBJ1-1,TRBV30,CAWSGKGGTEAFF
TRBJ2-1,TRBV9,CASSMGLAGGSYNEQFF
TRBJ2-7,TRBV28,CASSRLISYEQYF
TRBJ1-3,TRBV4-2,CASSPGTERNTIYF
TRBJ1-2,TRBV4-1,CASSQDRGGGFGYTF
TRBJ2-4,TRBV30,CAWSRGRGNIQYF
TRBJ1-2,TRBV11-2,CASSTVTGSPGYTF
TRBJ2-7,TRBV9,CASSVTGGGGYEQYF
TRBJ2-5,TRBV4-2,CASSQRDRSRGETQYF
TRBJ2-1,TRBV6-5,CASSYELLPNEQFF
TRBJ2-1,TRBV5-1,CASSLGAGTVYNEQFF
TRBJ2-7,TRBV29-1,CSVEGQVHEQYF
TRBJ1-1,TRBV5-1,CASAGGVNTEAFF
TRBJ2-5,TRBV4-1,CASSRGLAGKETQYF
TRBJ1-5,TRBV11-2,CASSFSVSGDQPQHF
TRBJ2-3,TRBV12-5,CASGLYRDTQYF
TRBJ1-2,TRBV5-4,CASSLPTGPYGYTF
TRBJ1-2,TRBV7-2,CASSLGRNYGYTF
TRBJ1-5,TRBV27,CASSLSIRAGGDQPQHF
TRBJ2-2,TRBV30,CAWNRYSLNTGELFF
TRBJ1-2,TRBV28,CASKQGLQGGYGYTF
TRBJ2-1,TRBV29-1,CSVDVLHDEQFF
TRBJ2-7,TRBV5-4,CASSLARRSEQYF
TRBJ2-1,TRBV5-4,CASTRGSYNEQFF